A single sample is the source of the 8 T cell receptor beta chains below, sequenced in a study of identifying expanded T cells in peripheral blood (dated by TCRdb to the late 2010s). The library was prepared using the immunoSEQ multiplex PCR assay. In TCRdb, the immuneACCESS table is reduced to in-frame sequences with V and J assigned. These tables do not hold every clone; where another copy was compared, an unresolved V gene accounts for under half, and the others remain unexplained. Within this sample are about 94,000 clones, with over 75% of them counted one time only. The ten biggest clones cover approximately 5.3% of the sample. Sample: blood. The receptors stem from a person aged 18 to 75 in good health.

The rearrangement joins TRBV7-3 to TRBJ1-1; 7 bases line up with TRBD1. Trimming cost V 5 bases and J 0 bases; bases outside gene matches: 6. Per germline, CDR1 SGHTA and CDR2 FQGTGA. CDR3 length: 15 amino acids. The CDR3 protein is CASSPKQGLNTEAFF. CDR3 nucleotide sequence: TGTGCCAGCAGCCCGAAACAGGGGTTGAACACTGAAGCTTTCTTT.

This chain joins TRBV6-5 and TRBJ1-1; D may be TRBD1 (5 bases). The germline V gene encodes CDR1 MNHEY and CDR2 SVGAGI. The germline V and J ends were trimmed by 6 bases and 10 bases, with 21 bases remaining between them. The CDR3 extends over 14 amino acids. In nucleotides, the CDR3 is TGTGCCAGCAGCAACCGGGCGGCGACGGGGCGAGCTTTCTTT. This gives the protein CASSNRAATGRAFF.

The V and J genes are TRBV6-5 and TRBJ2-4; D is perhaps TRBD1 (5 bases). This CDR3 comprises 15 residues. Germline CDR1 reads MNHEY; CDR2 reads SVGAGI. Trimming took off 0 bases at V and 3 bases at J, with 9 bases between the two ends. The CDR3 sequence: CASSYSIQVKNIQYF. The CDR3 DNA is TGTGCCAGCAGTTACTCGATACAGGTCAAAAACATTCAGTACTTC.

The chain combines TRBV6-1 with TRBJ2-7; D gene ambiguous. In germline, CDR1 is MNHNS, CDR2 SASEGT. V was trimmed by 1 base and J by 6 bases, leaving 4 bases between them. The CDR3 is 11 residues long. The CDR3 reads CASSEGVEQYF. The CDR3 coding sequence is TGTGCCAGCAGTGAAGGGGTCGAGCAGTACTTC.

V and J are TRBV5-5 and TRBJ1-4; D ambiguous. The CDR3 has 13 residues. The ends were cut back, 0 bases at V and 8 bases at J, with 8 bases in the middle. CDR1 is SGHKS and CDR2 is YYEKEE in the germline V gene (reference sequence). In DNA, the CDR3 is TGTGCCAGCAGCTTGGTCGGCGGAGAAAAACTGTTTTTT. As protein: CASSLVGGEKLFF. Based on the CDR3 plus reference TRBV5-5 and TRBJ1-4, the full variable domain is DAGVTQSPTHLIKTRGQQVTLRCSPISGHKSVSWYQQVLGQGPQFIFQYYEKEERGRGNFPDRFSARQFPNYSSELNVNALLLGDSALYLCASSLVGGEKLFFGSGTQLSVL.

The chain is built from TRBV30 and TRBJ1-4; D call uncertain. The CDR3 consists of 14 residues. The V end lost 2 bases, the J end lost 0 bases, and 7 bases lay between the germline ends. CDR1 is GTSNPN, CDR2 SVGIG, per germline (reference sequence). CDR3 protein: CAWSYGTTNEKLFF. The DNA of the CDR3 is TGTGCCTGGAGTTATGGGACAACTAATGAAAAACTGTTTTTT.

The chain uses TRBV7-2 and TRBJ1-3; no clear D gene. Germline loops: CDR1 SGHTA, CDR2 FQGNSA. The CDR3 has 16 amino acids. V was clipped by 5 bases and J by 0 bases, with 14 bases between them. This CDR3 reads CASSPTGVISGNTIYF. CDR3 nucleotides: TGTGCCAGCAGCCCTACCGGGGTAATCTCTGGAAACACCATATATTTT. Using reference TRBV7-2 and TRBJ1-3 for the parts outside the CDR3, the full variable domain is GAGVSQSPSNKVTEKGKDVELRCDPISGHTALYWYRQSLGQGLEFLIYFQGNSAPDKSGLPSDRFSAERTGGSVSTLTIQRTQQEDSAVYLCASSPTGVISGNTIYFGEGSWLTVV.

This chain uses TRBV4-3 with TRBJ1-2, with D hard to call. Germline V gives CDR1 LGHNA, CDR2 YSLEER. V was pared by 0 bases and J by 2 bases, with 16 bases between. The CDR3 runs to 17 residues. For the CDR3, the DNA is TGCGCCAGCAGCCAAGACCGCTATCAGAGAGGGAACTATGGCTACACCTTC. Protein sequence: CASSQDRYQRGNYGYTF.